This T cell receptor beta chain was observed in a study of siplizumab effects on memory and regulatory T cells. Concerning this clone itself: Its specificity is unknown.

General observations from the study: About 75-97% of proliferating CD4+ or CD8+ clones had no assignable naive or memory phenotype. In the presence of siplizumab, alloreactive sequences traceable to unstimulated CD4+ memory cells were significantly reduced.

TCR templates numbering 80,000 to 100,000 were assayed per sample. TCRdb keeps only in-frame clones here, not all; method: immunoSEQ multiplex PCR. The sample has about 110,000 clones; roughly 89% are singletons. This CDR3 has 16 amino acids. The germline CDR1 and CDR2 sequences are SEHNR and FQNEAQ (reference sequence). The J segment lost 2 bases and the V segment lost 4 bases, leaving 4 bases of the junction unmatched. The specimen sequenced was CD4+ T cells sorted from blood. The clonotype originates from a human donor in good health. The chain is built from TRBV7-9 and TRBJ2-3; TRBD2 matches 12 bases. CDR3 sequence: CASSSRTSGTTDTQYF. The DNA for the CDR3 is TGTGCCAGCAGCTCCCGGACTAGCGGGACCACAGATACGCAGTATTTT.